This TCR beta chain was recorded in a study of blood T cells in healthy people across ages. Whole-study results and caveats: Older individuals had lower TCR beta diversity per million T cells (the decline was roughly linear).

With a J-beta primer mix and a sample-barcoded 5' primer, a second PCR ran about 6 to 11 cycles. TCRdb re-called the 5' RACE reads with MiXCR, one entry per CDR3 protein. The sample contains approximately 730,000 distinct CDR3 sequences, 35% to 45% of which appear only once. The trim removed 3 bases at V and 1 base at J, leaving 14 bases unmatched. This CDR3 has 18 residues. As for this clonotype: What it binds is not known.

The chain is built from TRBV12-3 or TRBV12-4 and TRBJ1-1, with TRBD1 matching 7 bases. Sample: blood. This clonotype was sampled from a woman in her sixties or seventies in good health. The CDR3 DNA is TGTGCCAGCAGTTTGCCCCACCAGACAGGGTCGGCGAACACTGAAGCTTTCTTT. Translation gives CASSLPHQTGSANTEAFF.